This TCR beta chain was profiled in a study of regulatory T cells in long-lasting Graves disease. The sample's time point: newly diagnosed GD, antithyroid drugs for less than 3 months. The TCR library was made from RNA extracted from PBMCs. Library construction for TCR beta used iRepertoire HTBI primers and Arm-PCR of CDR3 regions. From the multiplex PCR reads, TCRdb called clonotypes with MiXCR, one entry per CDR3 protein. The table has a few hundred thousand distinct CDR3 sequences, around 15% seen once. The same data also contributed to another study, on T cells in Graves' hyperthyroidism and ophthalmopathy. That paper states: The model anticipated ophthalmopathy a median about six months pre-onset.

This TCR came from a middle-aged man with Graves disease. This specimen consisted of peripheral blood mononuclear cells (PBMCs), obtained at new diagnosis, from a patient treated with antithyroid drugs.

This chain's CDR3 is CASSILPGQGAEKPQHF. CDR3 bases: TGTGCCAGTAGTATATTGCCGGGACAGGGGGCTGAAAAGCCCCAGCATTTT. This chain links TRBV19 with TRBJ1-5; 12 bases are a match to TRBD1. This CDR3 is 17 amino acids long. Looked up from germline, CDR1 is LNHDA and CDR2 is SQIVND (reference sequence). After removal of 2 bases from V and 8 bases from J, the junction contained 10 bases not matched to a gene.